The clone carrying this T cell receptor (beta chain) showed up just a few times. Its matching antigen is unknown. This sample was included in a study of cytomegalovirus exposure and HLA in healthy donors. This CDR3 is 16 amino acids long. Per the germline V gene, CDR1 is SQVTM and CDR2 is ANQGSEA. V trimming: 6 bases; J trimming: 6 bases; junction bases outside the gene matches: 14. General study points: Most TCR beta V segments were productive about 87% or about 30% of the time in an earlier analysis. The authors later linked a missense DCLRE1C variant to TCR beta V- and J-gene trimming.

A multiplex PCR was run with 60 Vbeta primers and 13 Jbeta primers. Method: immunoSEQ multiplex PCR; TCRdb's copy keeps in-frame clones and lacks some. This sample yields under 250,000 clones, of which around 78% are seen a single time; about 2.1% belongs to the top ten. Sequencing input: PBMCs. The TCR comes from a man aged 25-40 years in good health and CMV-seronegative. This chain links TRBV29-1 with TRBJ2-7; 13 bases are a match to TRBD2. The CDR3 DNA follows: TGCAGCGTGAATGGACTAGCGGGAGTGGGTGGGGGCGAGCAGTACTTC. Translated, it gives CSVNGLAGVGGGEQYF.